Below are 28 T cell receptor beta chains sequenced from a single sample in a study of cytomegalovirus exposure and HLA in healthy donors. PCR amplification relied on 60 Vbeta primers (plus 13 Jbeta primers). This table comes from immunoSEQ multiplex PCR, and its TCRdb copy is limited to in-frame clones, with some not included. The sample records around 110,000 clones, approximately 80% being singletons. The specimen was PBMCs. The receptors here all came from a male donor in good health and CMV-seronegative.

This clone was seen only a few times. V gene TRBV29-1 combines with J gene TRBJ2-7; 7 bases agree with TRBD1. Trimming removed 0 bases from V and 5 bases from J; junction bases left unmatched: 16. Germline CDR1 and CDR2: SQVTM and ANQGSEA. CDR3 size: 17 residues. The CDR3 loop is CSVEDSRVGQGGHEQYF. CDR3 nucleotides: TGCAGCGTTGAAGATTCCAGAGTGGGCCAAGGGGGCCACGAGCAGTACTTC.

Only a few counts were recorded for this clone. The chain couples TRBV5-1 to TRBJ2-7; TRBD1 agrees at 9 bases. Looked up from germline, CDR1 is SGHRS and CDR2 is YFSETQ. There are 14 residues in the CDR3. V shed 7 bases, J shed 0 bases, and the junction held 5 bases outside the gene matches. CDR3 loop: CASSDRGNSYEQYF. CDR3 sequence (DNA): TGCGCCAGCTCGGACAGGGGAAACTCCTACGAGCAGTACTTC.

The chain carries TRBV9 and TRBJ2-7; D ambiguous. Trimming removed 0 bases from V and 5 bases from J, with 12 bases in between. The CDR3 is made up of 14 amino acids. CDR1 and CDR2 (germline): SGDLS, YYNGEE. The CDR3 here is CASSVARDPHEQYF. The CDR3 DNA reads TGTGCCAGCAGCGTAGCACGAGATCCCCACGAGCAGTACTTC.

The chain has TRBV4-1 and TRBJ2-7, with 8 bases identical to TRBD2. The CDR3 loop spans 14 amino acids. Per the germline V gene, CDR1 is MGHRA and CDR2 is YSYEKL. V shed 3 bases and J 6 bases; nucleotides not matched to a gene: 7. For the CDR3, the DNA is TGCGCCAGCAGCCAGAGCGGGAGCCCTGCCGAGCAGTACTTC. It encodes CASSQSGSPAEQYF.

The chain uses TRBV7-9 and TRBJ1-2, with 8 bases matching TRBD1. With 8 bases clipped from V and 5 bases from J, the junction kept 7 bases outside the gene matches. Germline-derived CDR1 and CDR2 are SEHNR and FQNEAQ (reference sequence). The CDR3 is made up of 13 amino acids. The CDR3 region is CASSRGLRYGYTF. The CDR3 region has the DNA TGTGCCAGCTCCAGGGGGCTGAGGTATGGCTACACCTTC.

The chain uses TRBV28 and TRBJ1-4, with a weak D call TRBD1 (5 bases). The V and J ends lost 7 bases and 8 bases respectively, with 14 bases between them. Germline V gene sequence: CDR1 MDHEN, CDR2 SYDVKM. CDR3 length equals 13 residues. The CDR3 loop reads CASNGGLREKLFF. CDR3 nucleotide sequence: TGTGCCAGCAACGGGGGTCTGAGGGAAAAACTGTTTTTT.

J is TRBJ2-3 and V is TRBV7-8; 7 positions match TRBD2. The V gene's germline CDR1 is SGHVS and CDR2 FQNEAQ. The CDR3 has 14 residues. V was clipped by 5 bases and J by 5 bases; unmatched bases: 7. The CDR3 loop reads CASSPEGGLDTQYF. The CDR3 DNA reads TGTGCCAGCAGCCCCGAGGGAGGGTTAGATACGCAGTATTTT.

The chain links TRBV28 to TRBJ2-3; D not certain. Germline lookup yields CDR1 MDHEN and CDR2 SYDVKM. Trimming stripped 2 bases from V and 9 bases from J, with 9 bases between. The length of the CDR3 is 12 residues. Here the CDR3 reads CASSLEQRTQYF. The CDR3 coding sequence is TGTGCCAGCAGTTTAGAGCAGCGCACGCAGTATTTT.

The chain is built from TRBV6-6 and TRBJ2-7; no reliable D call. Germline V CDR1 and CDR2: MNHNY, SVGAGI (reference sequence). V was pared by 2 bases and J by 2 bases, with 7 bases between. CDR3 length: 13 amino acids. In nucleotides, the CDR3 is TGTGCCAGCAGTTACGGGCAGCCCTACGAGCAGTACTTC. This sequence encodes CASSYGQPYEQYF.

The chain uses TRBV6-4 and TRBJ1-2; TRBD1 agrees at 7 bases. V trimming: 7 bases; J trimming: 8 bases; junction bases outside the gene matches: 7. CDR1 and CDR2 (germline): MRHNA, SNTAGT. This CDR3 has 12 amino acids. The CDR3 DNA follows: TGTGCCAGCAATGTCCAGGGGGAAGGCTACACCTTC. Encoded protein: CASNVQGEGYTF.

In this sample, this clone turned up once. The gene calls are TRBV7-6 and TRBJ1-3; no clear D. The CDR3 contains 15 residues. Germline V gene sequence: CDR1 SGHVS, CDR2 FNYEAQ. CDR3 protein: CPTPSVFLSGNTIYF. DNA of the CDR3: TGTCCCACCCCCTCCGTCTTCCTCTCTGGAAACACCATATATTTT.

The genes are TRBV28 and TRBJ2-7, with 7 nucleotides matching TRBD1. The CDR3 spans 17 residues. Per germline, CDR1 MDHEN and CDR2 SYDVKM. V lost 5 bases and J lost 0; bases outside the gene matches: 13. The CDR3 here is CASSPPSGQEGSYEQYF. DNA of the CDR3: TGTGCCAGCAGTCCCCCTTCCGGACAGGAAGGCTCCTACGAGCAGTACTTC.

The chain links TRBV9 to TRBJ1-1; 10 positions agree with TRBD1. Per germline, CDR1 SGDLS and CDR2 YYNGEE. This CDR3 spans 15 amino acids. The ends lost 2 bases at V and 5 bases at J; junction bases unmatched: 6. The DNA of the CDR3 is TGTGCCAGCAGCGTGAGAACGGGACAGGGGACTGAAGCTTTCTTT. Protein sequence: CASSVRTGQGTEAFF. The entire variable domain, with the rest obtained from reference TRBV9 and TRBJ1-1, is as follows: DSGVTQTPKHLITATGQRVTLRCSPRSGDLSVYWYQQSLDQGLQFLIQYYNGEERAKGNILERFSAQQFPDLHSELNLSSLELGDSALYFCASSVRTGQGTEAFFGQGTRLTVV.

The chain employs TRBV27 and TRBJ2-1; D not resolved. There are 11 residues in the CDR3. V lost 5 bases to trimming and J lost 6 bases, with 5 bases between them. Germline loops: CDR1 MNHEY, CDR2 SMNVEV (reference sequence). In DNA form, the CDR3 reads TGTGCCAGCAGTCCGGGCAATGAGCAGTTCTTC. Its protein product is CASSPGNEQFF.

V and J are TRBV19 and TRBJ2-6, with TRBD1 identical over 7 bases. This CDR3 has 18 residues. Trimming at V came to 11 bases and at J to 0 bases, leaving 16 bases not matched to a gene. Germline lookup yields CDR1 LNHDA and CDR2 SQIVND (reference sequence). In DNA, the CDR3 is TGTGCCCATCTCGTCCCAAACGGACAGGCCTCTGGGGCCAACGTCCTGACTTTC. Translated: CAHLVPNGQASGANVLTF.

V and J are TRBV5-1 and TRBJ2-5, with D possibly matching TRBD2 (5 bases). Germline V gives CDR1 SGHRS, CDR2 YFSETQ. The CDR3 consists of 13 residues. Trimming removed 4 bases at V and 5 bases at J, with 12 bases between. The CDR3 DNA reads TGCGCCAGCAGCCGGGAAGTATTGGAGACCCAGTACTTC. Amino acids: CASSREVLETQYF.

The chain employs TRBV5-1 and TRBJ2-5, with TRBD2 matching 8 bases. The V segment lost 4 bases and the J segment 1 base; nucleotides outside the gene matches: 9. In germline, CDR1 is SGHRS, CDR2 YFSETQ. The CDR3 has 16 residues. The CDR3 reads CASSEIAGTLQETQYF. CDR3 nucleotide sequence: TGCGCCAGCAGCGAAATAGCGGGGACCCTCCAAGAGACCCAGTACTTC.

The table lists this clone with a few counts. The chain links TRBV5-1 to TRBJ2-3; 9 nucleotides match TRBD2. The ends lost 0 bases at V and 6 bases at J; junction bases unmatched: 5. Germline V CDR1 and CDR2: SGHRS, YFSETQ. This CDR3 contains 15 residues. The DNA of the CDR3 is TGCGCCAGCAGCTTGGTTGGCGGGAGGGCCGATACGCAGTATTTT. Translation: CASSLVGGRADTQYF.

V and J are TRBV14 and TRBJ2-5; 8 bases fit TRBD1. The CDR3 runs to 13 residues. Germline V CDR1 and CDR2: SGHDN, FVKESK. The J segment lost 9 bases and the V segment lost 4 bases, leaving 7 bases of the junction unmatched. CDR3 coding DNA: TGTGCCAGCAGCCCTGACAGGGGATGGGCCCAGTACTTC. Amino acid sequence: CASSPDRGWAQYF.

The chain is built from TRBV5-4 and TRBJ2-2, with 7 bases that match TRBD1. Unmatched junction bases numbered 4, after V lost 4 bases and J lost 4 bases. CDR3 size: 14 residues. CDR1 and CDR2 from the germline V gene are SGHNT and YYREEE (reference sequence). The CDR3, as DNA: TGTGCCAGCAGCACAGGGACAGCCACCGGGGAGCTGTTTTTT. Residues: CASSTGTATGELFF.

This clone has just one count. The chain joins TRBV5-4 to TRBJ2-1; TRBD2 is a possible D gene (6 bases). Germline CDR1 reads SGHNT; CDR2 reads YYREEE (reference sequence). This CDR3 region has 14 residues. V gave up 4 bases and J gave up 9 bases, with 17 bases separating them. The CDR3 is CASSVLATSLEQFF. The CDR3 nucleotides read TGTGCCAGCAGCGTTCTCGCGACTAGTCTTGAGCAGTTCTTC.

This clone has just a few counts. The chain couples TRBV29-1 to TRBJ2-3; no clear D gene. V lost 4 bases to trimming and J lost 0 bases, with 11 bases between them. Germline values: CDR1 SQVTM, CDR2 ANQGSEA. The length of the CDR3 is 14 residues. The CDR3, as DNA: TGCAGCGTTGTCGAGACACTTAGCACAGATACGCAGTATTTT. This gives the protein CSVVETLSTDTQYF.

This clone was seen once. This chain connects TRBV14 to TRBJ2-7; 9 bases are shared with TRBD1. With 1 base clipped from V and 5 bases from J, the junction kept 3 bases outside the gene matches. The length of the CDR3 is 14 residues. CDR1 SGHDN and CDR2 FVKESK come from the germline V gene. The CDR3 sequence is CASSQVGTGNEQYF. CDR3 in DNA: TGTGCCAGCAGCCAAGTTGGGACAGGGAACGAGCAGTACTTC.

The CDR3, as DNA: TGTGCCAGCAGATTTGGGGGCGGTCAGGGGGTGGGGACTGAAGCTTTCTTT. It codes for CASRFGGGQGVGTEAFF. V usage is TRBV5-4 and J usage is TRBJ1-1; 7 bases align to TRBD1. Germline CDR1 SGHNT, CDR2 YYREEE (reference sequence). The CDR3 consists of 17 residues. The V and J ends lost 5 bases and 5 bases, in that order; junction bases with no gene match: 18.

This CDR3 reads CASSDGRQGTGYTF. The CDR3 nucleotides read TGCGCCAGCAGCGACGGACGACAGGGTACGGGCTACACCTTC. This sequence joins TRBV5-1 and TRBJ1-2, with 7 positions matching TRBD1. Germline CDR1 and CDR2: SGHRS and YFSETQ. The CDR3 length is 14 residues. V lost 4 bases, J lost 8 bases, and 11 bases stayed unmatched.

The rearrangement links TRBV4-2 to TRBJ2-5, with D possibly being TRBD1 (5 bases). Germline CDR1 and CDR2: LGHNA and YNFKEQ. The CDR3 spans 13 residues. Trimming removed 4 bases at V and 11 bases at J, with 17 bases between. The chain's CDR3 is CASSRATVLEQYF. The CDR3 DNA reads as TGTGCCAGCAGCCGGGCGACAGTTCTTGAGCAGTACTTC.

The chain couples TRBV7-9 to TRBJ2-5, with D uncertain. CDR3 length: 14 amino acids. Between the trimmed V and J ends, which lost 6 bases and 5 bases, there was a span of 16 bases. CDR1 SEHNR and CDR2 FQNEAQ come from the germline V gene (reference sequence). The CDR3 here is CASSSRLLWETQYF. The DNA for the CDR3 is TGTGCCAGCAGTTCTAGGTTACTCTGGGAGACCCAGTACTTC. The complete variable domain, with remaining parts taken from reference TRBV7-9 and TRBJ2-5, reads DTGVSQNPRHKITKRGQNVTFRCDPISEHNRLYWYRQTLGQGPEFLTYFQNEAQLEKSRLLSDRFSAERPKGSFSTLEIQRTEQGDSAMYLCASSSRLLWETQYFGPGTRLLVL.

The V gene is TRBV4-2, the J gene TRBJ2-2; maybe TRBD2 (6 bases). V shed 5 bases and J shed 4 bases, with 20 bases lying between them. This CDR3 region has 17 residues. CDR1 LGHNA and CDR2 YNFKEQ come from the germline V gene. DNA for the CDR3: TGTGCCAGCAGCTCCCGGGTCGCTAGCGACCTCACCGGGGAGCTGTTTTTT. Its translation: CASSSRVASDLTGELFF.